This T cell receptor (beta chain) was identified in a study of T cell responses to AZD1222 COVID-19 vaccine. General study points: Targeting of unmutated variant regions was reportedly seen in nearly half of spike-specific TCRs. Females outnumbered males among donors, who were mostly white British; clonal diversity was possibly underestimated. Receipt of two AZD1222 doses was followed by a rise in Spike-specific TCR breadth and depth. At study baseline, merely roughly 6 AZD1222 recipients were seropositive.

Here immunoSEQ multiplex PCR was the method, and the copy in TCRdb shows in-frame clones only, minus some. The sample gives around 180,000 clones, 90% of which show up once; roughly 3.1% is in the top ten. Of note for this clone: What it binds is unknown.

CDR3 size: 13 residues. CDR1 and CDR2 (germline): SGHDT, YYEEEE. V shed 4 bases and J 9 bases; nucleotides not matched to a gene: 4. This receptor was obtained from an adult in good health. Specimen: peripheral blood, collected on day 0 of AZD1222 vaccination. The V call is TRBV5-6, the J call TRBJ1-6, with 7 bases aligning to TRBD1. DNA of the CDR3: TGTGCCAGCAGCGGGACAGATGGTTCACCCCTCCACTTT. Its protein product is CASSGTDGSPLHF.